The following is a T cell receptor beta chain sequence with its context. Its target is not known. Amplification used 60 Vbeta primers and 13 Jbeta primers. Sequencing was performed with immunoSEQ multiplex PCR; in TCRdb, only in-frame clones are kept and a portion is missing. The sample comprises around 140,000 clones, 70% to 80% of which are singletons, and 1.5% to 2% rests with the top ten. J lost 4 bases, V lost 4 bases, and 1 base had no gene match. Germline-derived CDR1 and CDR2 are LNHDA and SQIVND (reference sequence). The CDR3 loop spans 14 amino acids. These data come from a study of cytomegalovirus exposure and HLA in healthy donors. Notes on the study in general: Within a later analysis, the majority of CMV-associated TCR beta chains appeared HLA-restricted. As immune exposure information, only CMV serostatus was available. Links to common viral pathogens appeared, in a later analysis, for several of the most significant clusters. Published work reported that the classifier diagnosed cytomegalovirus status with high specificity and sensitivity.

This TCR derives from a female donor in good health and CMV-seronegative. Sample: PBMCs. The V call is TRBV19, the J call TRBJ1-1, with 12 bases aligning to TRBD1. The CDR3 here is CASSKGQGATEAFF. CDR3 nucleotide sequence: TGTGCCAGTAGTAAGGGACAGGGGGCCACTGAAGCTTTCTTT. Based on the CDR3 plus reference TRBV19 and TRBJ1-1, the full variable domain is DGGITQSPKYLFRKEGQNVTLSCEQNLNHDAMYWYRQDPGQGLRLIYYSQIVNDFQKGDIAEGYSVSREKKESFPLTVTSAQKNPTAFYLCASSKGQGATEAFFGQGTRLTVV.